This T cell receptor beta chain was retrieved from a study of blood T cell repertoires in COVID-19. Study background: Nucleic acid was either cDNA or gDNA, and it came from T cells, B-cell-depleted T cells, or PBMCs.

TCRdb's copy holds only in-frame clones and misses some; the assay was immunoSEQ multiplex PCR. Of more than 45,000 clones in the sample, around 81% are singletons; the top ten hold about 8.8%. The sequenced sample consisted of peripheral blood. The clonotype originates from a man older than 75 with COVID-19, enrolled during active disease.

In DNA form, the CDR3 reads TGTGCCAGCAGCTCCCTGATCGGGGTCGAGCAGTACTTC. This encodes CASSSLIGVEQYF. The chain uses TRBV7-6 and TRBJ2-7; a weak D match, TRBD2 (5 bases). Germline assignment: CDR1 SGHVS and CDR2 FNYEAQ. Trimming shortened V by 4 bases and J by 6 bases, and 13 bases separated the two germline ends. This CDR3 comprises 13 residues.